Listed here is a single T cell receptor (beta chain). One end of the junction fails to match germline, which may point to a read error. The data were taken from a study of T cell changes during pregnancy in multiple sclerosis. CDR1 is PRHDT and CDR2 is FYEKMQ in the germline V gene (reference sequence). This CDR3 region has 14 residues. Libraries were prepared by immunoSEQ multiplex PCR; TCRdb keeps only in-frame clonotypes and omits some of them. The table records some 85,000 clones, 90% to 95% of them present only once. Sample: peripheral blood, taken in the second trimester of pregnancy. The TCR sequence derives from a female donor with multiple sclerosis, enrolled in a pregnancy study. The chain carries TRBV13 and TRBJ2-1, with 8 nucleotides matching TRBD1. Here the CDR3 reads CASSLTQGGPSSLF. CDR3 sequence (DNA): TGTGCCAGCAGCTTAACACAGGGGGGCCCCTCAAGTCTCTTC.